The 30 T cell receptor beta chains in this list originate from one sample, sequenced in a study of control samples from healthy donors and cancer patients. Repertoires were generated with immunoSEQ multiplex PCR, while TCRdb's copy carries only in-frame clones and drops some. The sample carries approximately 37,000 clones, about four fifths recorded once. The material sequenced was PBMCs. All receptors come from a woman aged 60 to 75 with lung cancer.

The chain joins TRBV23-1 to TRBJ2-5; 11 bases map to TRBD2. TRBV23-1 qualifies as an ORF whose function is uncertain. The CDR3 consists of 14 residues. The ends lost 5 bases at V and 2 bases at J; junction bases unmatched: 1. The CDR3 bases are TGCGCCAGCAGTGCTAGCGGGGGGCAAGAGACCCAGTACTTC. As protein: CASSASGGQETQYF.

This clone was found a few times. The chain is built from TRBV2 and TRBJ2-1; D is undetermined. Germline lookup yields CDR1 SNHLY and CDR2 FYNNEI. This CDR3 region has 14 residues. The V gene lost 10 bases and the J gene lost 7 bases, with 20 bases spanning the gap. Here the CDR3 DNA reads TGTGCCATCTCCCGAGGATTGGGTTTTAATGAGCAGTTCTTC. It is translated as CAISRGLGFNEQFF. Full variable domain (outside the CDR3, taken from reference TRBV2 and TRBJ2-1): EPEVTQTPSHQVTQMGQEVILRCVPISNHLYFYWYRQILGQKVEFLVSFYNNEISEKSEIFDDQFSVERPDGSNFTLKIRSTKLEDSAMYFCAISRGLGFNEQFFGPGTRLTVL.

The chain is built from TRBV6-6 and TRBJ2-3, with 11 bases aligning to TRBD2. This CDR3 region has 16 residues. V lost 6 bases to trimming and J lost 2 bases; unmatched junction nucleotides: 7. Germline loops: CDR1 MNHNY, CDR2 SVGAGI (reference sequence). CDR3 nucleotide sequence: TGTGCCAGCAGCCCAGGGACTAGCGGCTCCACAGATACGCAGTATTTT. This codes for CASSPGTSGSTDTQYF.

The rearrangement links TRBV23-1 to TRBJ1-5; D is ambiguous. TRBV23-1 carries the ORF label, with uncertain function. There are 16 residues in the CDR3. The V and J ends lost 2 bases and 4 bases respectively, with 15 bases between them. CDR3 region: CASSQTLWTRNQPQHF. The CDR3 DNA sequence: TGCGCCAGCAGTCAAACCCTCTGGACCCGTAATCAGCCCCAGCATTTT.

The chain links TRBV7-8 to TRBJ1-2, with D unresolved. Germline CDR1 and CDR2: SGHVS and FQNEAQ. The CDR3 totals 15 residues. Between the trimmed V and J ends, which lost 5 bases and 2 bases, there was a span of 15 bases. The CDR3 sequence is CASSVTPWQNYGYTF. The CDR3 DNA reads TGTGCCAGCAGCGTTACCCCGTGGCAGAACTATGGCTACACCTTC.

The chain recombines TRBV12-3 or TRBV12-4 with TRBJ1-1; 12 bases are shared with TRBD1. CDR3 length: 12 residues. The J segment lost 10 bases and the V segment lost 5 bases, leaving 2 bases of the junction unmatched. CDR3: CASSRDRGRAFF. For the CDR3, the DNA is TGTGCCAGCAGTAGGGACAGGGGGCGAGCTTTCTTT.

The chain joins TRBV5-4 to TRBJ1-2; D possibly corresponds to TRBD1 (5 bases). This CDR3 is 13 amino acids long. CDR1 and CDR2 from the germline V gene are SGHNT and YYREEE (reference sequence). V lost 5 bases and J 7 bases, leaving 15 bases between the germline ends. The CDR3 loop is CASSGGGGGGYTF. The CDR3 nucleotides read TGTGCCAGCAGTGGTGGAGGCGGGGGTGGCTACACCTTC.

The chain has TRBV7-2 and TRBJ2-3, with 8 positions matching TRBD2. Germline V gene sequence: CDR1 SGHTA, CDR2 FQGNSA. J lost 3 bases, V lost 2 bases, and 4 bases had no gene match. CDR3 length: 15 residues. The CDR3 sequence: CASSLIAGRTDTQYF. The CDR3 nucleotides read TGTGCCAGCAGCTTAATAGCGGGGCGGACAGATACGCAGTATTTT.

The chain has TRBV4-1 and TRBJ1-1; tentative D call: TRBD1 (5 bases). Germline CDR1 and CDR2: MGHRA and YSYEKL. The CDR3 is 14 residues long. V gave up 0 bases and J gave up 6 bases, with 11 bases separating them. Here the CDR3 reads CASSQDWGKAEAFF. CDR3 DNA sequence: TGCGCCAGCAGCCAAGATTGGGGGAAAGCTGAAGCTTTCTTT.

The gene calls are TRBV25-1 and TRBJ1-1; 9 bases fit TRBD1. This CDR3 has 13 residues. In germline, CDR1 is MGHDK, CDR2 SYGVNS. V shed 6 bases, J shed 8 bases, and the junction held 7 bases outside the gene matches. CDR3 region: CASRKTGGIEAFF. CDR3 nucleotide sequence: TGTGCCAGCAGAAAGACAGGGGGGATAGAAGCTTTCTTT.

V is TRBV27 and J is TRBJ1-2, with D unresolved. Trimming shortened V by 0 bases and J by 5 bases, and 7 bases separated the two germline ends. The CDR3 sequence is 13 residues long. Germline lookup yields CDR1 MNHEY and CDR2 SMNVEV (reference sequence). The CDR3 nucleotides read TGTGCCAGCAGTTTATCAGACGGTTATGGCTACACCTTC. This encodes CASSLSDGYGYTF.

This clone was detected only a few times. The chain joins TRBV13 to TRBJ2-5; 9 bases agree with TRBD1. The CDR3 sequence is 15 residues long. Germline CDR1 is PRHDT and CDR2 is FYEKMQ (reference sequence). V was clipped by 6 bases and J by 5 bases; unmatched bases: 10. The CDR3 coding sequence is TGTGCCAGCAGGGGGGGACAGGGCGGAAGGGAGACCCAGTACTTC. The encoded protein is CASRGGQGGRETQYF.

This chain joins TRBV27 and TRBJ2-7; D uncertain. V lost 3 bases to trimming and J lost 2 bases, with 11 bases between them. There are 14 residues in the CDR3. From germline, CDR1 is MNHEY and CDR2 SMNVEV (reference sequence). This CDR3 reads CASSFAGPAYEQYF. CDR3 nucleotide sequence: TGTGCCAGCAGTTTCGCAGGTCCGGCCTACGAGCAGTACTTC.

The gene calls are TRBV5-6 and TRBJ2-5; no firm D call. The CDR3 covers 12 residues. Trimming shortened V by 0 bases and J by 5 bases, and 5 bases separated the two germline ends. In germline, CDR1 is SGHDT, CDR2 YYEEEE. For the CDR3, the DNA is TGTGCCAGCAGCTTGGCAAGGGAGACCCAGTACTTC. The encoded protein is CASSLARETQYF.

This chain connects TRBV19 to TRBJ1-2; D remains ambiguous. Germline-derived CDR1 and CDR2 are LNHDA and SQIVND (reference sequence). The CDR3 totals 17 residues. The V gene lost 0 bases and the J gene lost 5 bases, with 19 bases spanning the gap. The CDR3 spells CASSIDRSAGGSYGYTF. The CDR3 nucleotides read TGTGCCAGTAGTATAGATCGAAGCGCGGGCGGGAGTTATGGCTACACCTTC.

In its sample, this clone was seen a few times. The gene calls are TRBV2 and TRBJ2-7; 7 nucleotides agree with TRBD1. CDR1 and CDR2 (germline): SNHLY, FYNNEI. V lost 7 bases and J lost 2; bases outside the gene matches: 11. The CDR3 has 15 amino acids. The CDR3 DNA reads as TGTGCCAGCACCCCCGCGGCAGGGGGAACCTACGAGCAGTACTTC. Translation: CASTPAAGGTYEQYF.

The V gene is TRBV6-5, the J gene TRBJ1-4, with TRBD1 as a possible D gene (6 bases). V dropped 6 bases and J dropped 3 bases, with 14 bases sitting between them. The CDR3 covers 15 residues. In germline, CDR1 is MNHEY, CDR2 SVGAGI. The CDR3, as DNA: TGTGCCAGCAGCTTAGGACAGACCTCTAATGAAAAACTGTTTTTT. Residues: CASSLGQTSNEKLFF.

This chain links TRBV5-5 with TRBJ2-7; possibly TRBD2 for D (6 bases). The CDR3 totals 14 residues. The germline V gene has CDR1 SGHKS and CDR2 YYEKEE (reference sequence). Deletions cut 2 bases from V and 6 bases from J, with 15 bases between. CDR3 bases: TGTGCCAGCAGCTTTGGCGGGACCCCCCTCGAGCAGTACTTC. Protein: CASSFGGTPLEQYF. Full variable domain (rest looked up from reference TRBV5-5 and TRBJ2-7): DAGVTQSPTHLIKTRGQQVTLRCSPISGHKSVSWYQQVLGQGPQFIFQYYEKEERGRGNFPDRFSARQFPNYSSELNVNALLLGDSALYLCASSFGGTPLEQYFGPGTRLTVT.

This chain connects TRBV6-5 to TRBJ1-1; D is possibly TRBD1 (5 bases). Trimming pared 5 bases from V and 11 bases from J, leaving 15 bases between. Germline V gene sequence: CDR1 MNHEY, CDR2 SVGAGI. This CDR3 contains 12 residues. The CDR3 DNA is TGTGCCAGCAGTCGGGACTCCATCGCCGCTTTCTTT. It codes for CASSRDSIAAFF.

CDR3 sequence: CASSMITGAPNEKLFF. Here the CDR3 DNA reads TGCGCCAGCAGCATGATAACAGGGGCACCTAATGAAAAACTGTTTTTT. The chain joins TRBV5-1 to TRBJ1-4, with 7 bases lining up with TRBD1. J was trimmed by 3 bases and V by 4 bases; bases with no gene match: 9. Germline V gene data show CDR1 as SGHRS and CDR2 as YFSETQ. This CDR3 region has 16 residues.

CDR3 in DNA: TGTGCCAGCAGCCTGACTTTAGCGGGGGCGAACACCGGGGAGCTGTTTTTT. Translated, it gives CASSLTLAGANTGELFF. The V call is TRBV5-6, the J call TRBJ2-2, with 9 bases fitting TRBD2. The CDR3 is 17 amino acids. CDR1 is SGHDT, CDR2 YYEEEE, per germline. Trimming took 4 bases from V and 0 from J; bases not matched to a gene: 7.

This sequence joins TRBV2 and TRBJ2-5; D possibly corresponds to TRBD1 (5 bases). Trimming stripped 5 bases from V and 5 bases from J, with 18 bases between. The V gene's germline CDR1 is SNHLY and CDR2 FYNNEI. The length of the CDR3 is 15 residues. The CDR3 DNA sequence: TGTGCCAGCAGTATGGTCGTAGGGGTCGGCGAGACCCAGTACTTC. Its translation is CASSMVVGVGETQYF.

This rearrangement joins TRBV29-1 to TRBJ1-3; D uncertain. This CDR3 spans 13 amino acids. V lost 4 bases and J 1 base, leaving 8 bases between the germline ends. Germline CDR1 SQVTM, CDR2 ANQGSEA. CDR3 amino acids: CSVVEGSGNTIYF. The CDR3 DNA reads TGCAGCGTTGTGGAGGGTTCTGGAAACACCATATATTTT.

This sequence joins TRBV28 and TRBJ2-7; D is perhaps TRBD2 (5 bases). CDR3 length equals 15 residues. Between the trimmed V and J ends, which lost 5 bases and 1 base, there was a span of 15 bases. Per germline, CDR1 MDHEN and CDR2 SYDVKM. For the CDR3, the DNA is TGTGCCAGCAGTGCGGTCGGGGAGTGGTCCTACGAGCAGTACTTC. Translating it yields CASSAVGEWSYEQYF.

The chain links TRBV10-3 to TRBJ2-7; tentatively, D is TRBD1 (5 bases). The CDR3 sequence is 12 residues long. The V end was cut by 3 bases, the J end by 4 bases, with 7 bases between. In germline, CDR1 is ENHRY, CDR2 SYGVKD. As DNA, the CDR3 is TGTGCCATCAGTGACAGGGAATACGAGCAGTACTTC. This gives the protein CAISDREYEQYF.

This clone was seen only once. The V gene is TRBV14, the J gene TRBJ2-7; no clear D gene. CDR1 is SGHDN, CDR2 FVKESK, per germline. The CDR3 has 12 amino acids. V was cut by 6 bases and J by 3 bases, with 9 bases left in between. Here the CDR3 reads CASSPANYEQYF. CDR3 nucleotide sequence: TGTGCCAGCAGTCCCGCTAACTACGAGCAGTACTTC.

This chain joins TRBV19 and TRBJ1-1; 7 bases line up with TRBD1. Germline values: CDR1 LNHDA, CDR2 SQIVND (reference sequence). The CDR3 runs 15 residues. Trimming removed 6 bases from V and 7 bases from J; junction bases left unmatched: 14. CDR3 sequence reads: CASSPGGPRRIEAFF. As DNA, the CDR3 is TGTGCCAGTAGCCCAGGGGGTCCAAGGAGGATTGAAGCTTTCTTT.

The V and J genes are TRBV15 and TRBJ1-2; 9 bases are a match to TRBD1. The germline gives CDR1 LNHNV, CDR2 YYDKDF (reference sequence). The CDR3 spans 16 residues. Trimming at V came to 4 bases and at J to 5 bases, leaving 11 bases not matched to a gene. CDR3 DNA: TGTGCCACCAGCAACACGGACAGGGGATGGAAGTATGGCTACACCTTC. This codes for CATSNTDRGWKYGYTF.

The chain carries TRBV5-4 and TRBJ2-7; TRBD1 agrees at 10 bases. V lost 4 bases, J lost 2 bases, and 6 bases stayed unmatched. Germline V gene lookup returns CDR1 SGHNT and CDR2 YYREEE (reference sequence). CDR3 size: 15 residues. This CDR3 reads CASSLKGQGAYEQYF. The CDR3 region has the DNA TGTGCCAGCAGCCTGAAAGGACAGGGGGCCTACGAGCAGTACTTC.

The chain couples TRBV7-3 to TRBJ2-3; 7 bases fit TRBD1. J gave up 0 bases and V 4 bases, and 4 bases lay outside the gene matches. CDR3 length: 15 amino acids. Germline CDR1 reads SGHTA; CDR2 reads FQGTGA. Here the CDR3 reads CASSSLGQSTDTQYF. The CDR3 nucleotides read TGTGCCAGCAGCTCCCTGGGACAGAGCACAGATACGCAGTATTTT.